Below are 22 T cell receptor beta chains sequenced from a single sample in a study of T cell responses to AZD1222 COVID-19 vaccine. This table comes from immunoSEQ multiplex PCR, and its TCRdb copy is limited to in-frame clones, with some not included. The table shows 150,000 to 200,000 clones, with 87% occurring only once. The sample consisted of peripheral blood, taken on day 0 of MenACWY control vaccination. The source is an adult in good health.

The chain recombines TRBV27 with TRBJ1-1; weak D call: TRBD1 (5 bases). The V gene's germline CDR1 is MNHEY and CDR2 SMNVEV (reference sequence). Trimming removed 4 bases at V and 4 bases at J, with 19 bases between. The CDR3 contains 16 residues. The CDR3 coding sequence is TGTGCCAGCAGTTCCACCCCCGGGGCGTGGGGCACTGAAGCTTTCTTT. Amino acid sequence: CASSSTPGAWGTEAFF.

The gene calls are TRBV27 and TRBJ2-7; 7 nucleotides agree with TRBD1. The CDR3 extends over 15 amino acids. The germline gives CDR1 MNHEY, CDR2 SMNVEV (reference sequence). Losses at the gene ends were 3 bases for V and 4 bases for J; bases not matched to a gene: 9. The CDR3 region is CASSFSDRPTYEQYF. DNA for the CDR3: TGTGCCAGCAGTTTCTCGGACAGGCCCACGTACGAGCAGTACTTC.

The chain joins TRBV9 to TRBJ1-3; D not resolved. Germline assignment: CDR1 SGDLS and CDR2 YYNGEE. V lost 0 bases, J lost 2 bases, and 6 bases lay in between. CDR3 size: 14 residues. The CDR3 nucleotides read TGTGCCAGCAGCGTAGGCAGCCCTGGAAACACCATATATTTT. Its protein is CASSVGSPGNTIYF.

The CDR3 nucleotides read TGTGCCAGCAGCCACGGTGGTAGCGGTTGGGGGGATACGCAGTATTTT. This gives the protein CASSHGGSGWGDTQYF. The J gene is TRBJ2-3, the V gene TRBV5-4, with D tentatively TRBD2 (6 bases). V shed 4 bases and J shed 6 bases, with 21 bases lying between them. The CDR3 has 16 amino acids. Germline assignment: CDR1 SGHNT and CDR2 YYREEE (reference sequence).

The sample holds a few counts of this clone. V and J are TRBV6-4 and TRBJ2-3; TRBD2 aligns across 9 bases. Per germline, CDR1 MRHNA and CDR2 SNTAGT. CDR3 size: 16 residues. With V trimmed by 0 bases and J by 4 bases, 5 bases remained unmatched. The CDR3 spells CASSDSNSGGADTQYF. Written as DNA, the CDR3 is TGTGCCAGCAGTGACTCGAATAGCGGGGGTGCAGATACGCAGTATTTT.

The chain carries TRBV18 and TRBJ1-2, with no clear D. CDR3 length equals 14 residues. From germline, CDR1 is KGHSH and CDR2 LQKENI. Trimming stripped 3 bases from V and 1 base from J, with 9 bases between. The DNA of the CDR3 is TGTGCCAGCTCACCGGAGTCGCGTAACTATGGCTACACCTTC. It specifies CASSPESRNYGYTF.

This clone occurred a few times. The CDR3 loop is CASSLLFGTAAYEQYF. In DNA form, the CDR3 reads TGTGCCAGCAGTTTGTTATTCGGGACAGCAGCCTACGAGCAGTACTTC. This rearrangement joins TRBV27 to TRBJ2-7; 7 bases fit TRBD1. Germline-derived CDR1 and CDR2 are MNHEY and SMNVEV (reference sequence). V was pared by 3 bases and J by 2 bases, with 10 bases of the junction left unmatched. The CDR3 length is 16 residues.

The chain couples TRBV19 to TRBJ1-5, with D possibly TRBD1 on 5 matching bases. The CDR3 length is 15 residues. CDR1 LNHDA and CDR2 SQIVND come from the germline V gene (reference sequence). V lost 8 bases and J 6 bases, leaving 20 bases between the germline ends. This chain's CDR3 is CASQITRQSGQPQHF. The CDR3 DNA reads TGTGCCAGTCAGATTACCCGACAGTCCGGTCAGCCCCAGCATTTT. Complete variable domain (other parts from reference TRBV19 and TRBJ1-5): DGGITQSPKYLFRKEGQNVTLSCEQNLNHDAMYWYRQDPGQGLRLIYYSQIVNDFQKGDIAEGYSVSREKKESFPLTVTSAQKNPTAFYLCASQITRQSGQPQHFGDGTRLSIL.

This clone has a single count. The chain links TRBV2 to TRBJ2-5, with 13 bases matching TRBD2. The junction had 3 bases not matched to a gene; V was cut back by 6 bases and J by 5 bases. CDR1 SNHLY and CDR2 FYNNEI come from the germline V gene. CDR3 length: 14 amino acids. This chain's CDR3 is CASRGLAGRETQYF. For the CDR3, the DNA is TGTGCCAGCAGGGGACTAGCGGGACGGGAGACCCAGTACTTC.

This clone was observed once. V usage is TRBV5-4 and J usage is TRBJ1-1, with a tentative D call TRBD1 (6 bases). The CDR3 spans 14 residues. Trimming removed 1 base from V and 5 bases from J, with 12 bases in between. Germline loops: CDR1 SGHNT, CDR2 YYREEE (reference sequence). The CDR3 loop reads CASSLNRVGTEAFF. The CDR3 coding sequence is TGTGCCAGCAGCTTGAACAGGGTCGGGACTGAAGCTTTCTTT.

The gene calls are TRBV19 and TRBJ2-1; D is perhaps TRBD2 (5 bases). The CDR3 is 15 residues long. Germline V gene sequence: CDR1 LNHDA, CDR2 SQIVND (reference sequence). V lost 7 bases and J lost 0, with 13 bases in between. This CDR3 is CASTYQRSSYNEQFF. The CDR3, as DNA: TGTGCCAGTACTTATCAGCGGAGCTCCTACAATGAGCAGTTCTTC.

The chain links TRBV28 to TRBJ1-5; D is undetermined. The germline CDR1 and CDR2 sequences are MDHEN and SYDVKM. CDR3 length: 10 residues. Trimming removed 3 bases at V and 9 bases at J, with 3 bases between. The CDR3 coding sequence is TGTGCCAGCAGTTTGGGGCCCCAGCATTTT. Translation gives CASSLGPQHF.

This rearrangement joins TRBV4-3 to TRBJ2-3; 9 bases align to TRBD1. The CDR3 has 16 amino acids. V was pared by 2 bases and J by 2 bases, with 5 bases of the junction left unmatched. Germline assignment: CDR1 LGHNA and CDR2 YSLEER. The CDR3 nucleotides read TGCGCCAGCAGCCAAAAGGGGACAGGGCCCACAGATACGCAGTATTTT. It is translated as CASSQKGTGPTDTQYF.

CDR3 loop: CASSPRGTSTDTQYF. The CDR3 DNA follows: TGTGCCAGCTCACCGCGAGGAACTTCCACAGATACGCAGTATTTT. The chain carries TRBV18 and TRBJ2-3, with unresolved D. V dropped 3 bases and J dropped 2 bases, with 12 bases sitting between them. CDR3 length: 15 residues. Germline V gene data show CDR1 as KGHSH and CDR2 as LQKENI.

The chain uses TRBV5-6 and TRBJ2-3, with 7 nucleotides matching TRBD1. There are 14 residues in the CDR3. Germline trimming cut 6 bases from V and 0 bases from J; bases unmatched to any gene: 4. CDR1 is SGHDT, CDR2 YYEEEE, per germline. CDR3 nucleotide sequence: TGTGCCAGCAAAAACAGGGGCAGCACAGATACGCAGTATTTT. This encodes CASKNRGSTDTQYF.

The chain carries TRBV27 and TRBJ1-4; 7 nucleotides align to TRBD1. The germline V gene has CDR1 MNHEY and CDR2 SMNVEV (reference sequence). CDR3 length: 16 residues. V was clipped by 0 bases and J by 8 bases; unmatched bases: 9. Here the CDR3 reads CASSLSRTGQDEKLFF. The CDR3, as DNA: TGTGCCAGCAGTTTATCCCGGACAGGACAGGACGAAAAACTGTTTTTT.

V usage is TRBV10-3 and J usage is TRBJ2-1, with 8 nucleotides matching TRBD2. Germline assignment: CDR1 ENHRY and CDR2 SYGVKD. Trimming at V came to 2 bases and at J to 5 bases, leaving 8 bases not matched to a gene. The CDR3 is 16 amino acids. The chain's CDR3 is CAISEGAGDFNNEQFF. The CDR3 DNA is TGTGCCATCAGTGAGGGAGCGGGGGACTTCAACAATGAGCAGTTCTTC.

The chain has TRBV6-2 or TRBV6-3 and TRBJ2-7; D may be TRBD1 (6 bases). Germline CDR1 MNHEY, CDR2 SVGEGT. Trimming removed 0 bases at V and 2 bases at J, with 11 bases between. There are 15 residues in the CDR3. Written as DNA, the CDR3 is TGTGCCAGCAGTTACTCGAGGGGGATCCCCTACGAGCAGTACTTC. Amino acid sequence: CASSYSRGIPYEQYF.

The chain couples TRBV7-9 to TRBJ1-2, with 11 bases lining up with TRBD1. Germline V gives CDR1 SEHNR, CDR2 FQNEAQ (reference sequence). This CDR3 contains 14 residues. The junction had 6 bases not matched to a gene; V was cut back by 5 bases and J by 7 bases. CDR3: CASSPGQGAGGYTF. In DNA, the CDR3 is TGTGCCAGCAGCCCCGGACAGGGGGCTGGTGGCTACACCTTC. Full variable domain (missing parts from reference TRBV7-9 and TRBJ1-2): DTGVSQNPRHKITKRGQNVTFRCDPISEHNRLYWYRQTLGQGPEFLTYFQNEAQLEKSRLLSDRFSAERPKGSFSTLEIQRTEQGDSAMYLCASSPGQGAGGYTFGSGTRLTVV.

In DNA, the CDR3 is TGTGCCATCAGTGTTGGACAGGGAGATACGCAGTATTTT. Protein: CAISVGQGDTQYF. The rearrangement links TRBV10-3 to TRBJ2-3, with 8 bases identical to TRBD1. Germline V CDR1 and CDR2: ENHRY, SYGVKD. V was pared by 4 bases and J by 5 bases, with 2 bases of the junction left unmatched. This CDR3 comprises 13 residues.

The chain employs TRBV2 and TRBJ2-2, with TRBD1 matching 9 bases. The CDR3 contains 14 residues. The V gene's germline CDR1 is SNHLY and CDR2 FYNNEI. The trim removed 8 bases at V and 5 bases at J, leaving 6 bases unmatched. In DNA form, the CDR3 reads TGTGCCAGCCTACAGGGGGCCGAGACCGGGGAGCTGTTTTTT. It specifies CASLQGAETGELFF.

The chain carries TRBV3-1 (or the pseudogene TRBV3-2) and TRBJ2-5, with 10 bases identical to TRBD2. Germline V gives CDR1 LGHDT, CDR2 YNNKEL (reference sequence). The CDR3 contains 15 residues. V was clipped by 2 bases and J by 5 bases; unmatched bases: 5. In DNA, the CDR3 is TGTGCCAGCAGCCAAAGCGGGGGGGCCCGGGAGACCCAGTACTTC. Translation gives CASSQSGGARETQYF.